What follows are 32 T cell receptor beta chains derived from one specimen sequenced in a study of T cells after yellow fever vaccination. TCRdb reprocessed the 5' RACE reads via MiXCR and lists one record per CDR3 protein. The sample has approximately 300,000 distinct CDR3 sequences, 8.5% to 10% seen once. The sequenced sample was PBMCs, obtained on the day of the first yellow fever vaccination. The receptors stem from a man aged 18-30 years who received the YFV17D yellow fever vaccine.

This clonotype turned up a few times. This chain joins TRBV4-1 and TRBJ1-4; D is ambiguous. V lost 7 bases and J 9 bases, leaving 24 bases between the germline ends. CDR1 is MGHRA and CDR2 is YSYEKL in the germline V gene. The CDR3 runs to 16 residues. CDR3 sequence (DNA): TGCGCCAGCAACCCGGAAACGAACACGCAACCAAAAAAACTGTTTTTT. Translated: CASNPETNTQPKKLFF.

Only a few counts were recorded for this clonotype. The CDR3 loop reads CATSDFRNIQYF. DNA for the CDR3: TGTGCCACCAGTGATTTTCGGAACATTCAGTACTTC. V gene TRBV24-1 combines with J gene TRBJ2-4, with D unresolved. Trimming left V 1 base short and J 7 bases short, with 4 bases between. The CDR3 runs 12 residues. Germline CDR1 KGHDR, CDR2 SFDVKD.

V is TRBV5-1 and J is TRBJ2-2; 14 nucleotides align to TRBD2. This CDR3 is built from 19 residues. CDR1 is SGHRS and CDR2 is YFSETQ in the germline V gene. Trimming took 4 bases from V and 7 from J; bases not matched to a gene: 15. This CDR3 is CASSPGLAGDYTNFGELFF. The DNA for the CDR3 is TGCGCCAGCAGCCCGGGACTAGCGGGGGATTATACGAACTTCGGGGAGCTGTTTTTT. The whole variable domain, filled in from reference TRBV5-1 and TRBJ2-2, reads KAGVTQTPRYLIKTRGQQVTLSCSPISGHRSVSWYQQTPGQGLQFLFEYFSETQRNKGNFPGRFSGRQFSNSRSEMNVSTLELGDSALYLCASSPGLAGDYTNFGELFFGEGSRLTVL.

The chain recombines TRBV6-5 with TRBJ2-5; D possibly corresponds to TRBD2 (5 bases). CDR3 length: 15 residues. CDR1 and CDR2 (germline): MNHEY, SVGAGI. The ends were cut back, 4 bases at V and 2 bases at J, with 14 bases in the middle. The CDR3 spells CASSWITRGQETQYF. CDR3 in DNA: TGTGCCAGCAGTTGGATTACTAGAGGGCAAGAGACCCAGTACTTC.

This clonotype was detected only a few times. The chain couples TRBV6-1 to TRBJ2-5; D is unclear. Trimming took off 4 bases at V and 5 bases at J, with 11 bases between the two ends. The germline gives CDR1 MNHNS, CDR2 SASEGT. This CDR3 has 13 amino acids. The CDR3: CASSGGIWETQYF. CDR3 sequence (DNA): TGTGCCAGCAGTGGTGGCATCTGGGAGACCCAGTACTTC.

This clonotype was observed a few times. The chain uses TRBV11-1 and TRBJ2-6; D might be TRBD2 (5 bases). The CDR3 length is 19 residues. The V end was cut by 5 bases, the J end by 4 bases, with 24 bases between. The germline gives CDR1 SGHAT, CDR2 FQDESV (reference sequence). The CDR3 DNA reads as TGTGCCAGCAGCCGGGGAATGATGCGAAGTGCTTTGGGGGCCAACGTCCTGACTTTC. Amino acid sequence: CASSRGMMRSALGANVLTF.

This chain connects TRBV10-3 to TRBJ2-1, with a weak D call TRBD1 (9 bases). Trimming pared 8 bases from V and 0 bases from J, leaving 32 bases between. Germline V lookup: CDR1 ENHRY, CDR2 SYGVKD. The CDR3 covers 21 residues. CDR3 coding DNA: TGTGCCATCCTACCCGACGCCGGGACAGGGACGGGGGGGACCTCCTACAATGAGCAGTTCTTC. Amino acids: CAILPDAGTGTGGTSYNEQFF.

In its sample, this clonotype was seen a few times. The V and J genes are TRBV7-6 and TRBJ2-2, with TRBD2 matching 9 bases. This CDR3 has 18 residues. The ends lost 1 base at V and 5 bases at J; junction bases unmatched: 11. Germline V gives CDR1 SGHVS, CDR2 FNYEAQ. CDR3 in amino acids: CASSLEIGGGGRTGELFF. The CDR3 bases are TGTGCCAGCAGCTTAGAGATCGGCGGGGGGGGTCGGACCGGGGAGCTGTTTTTT.

This clonotype showed up just a few times. The chain links TRBV7-9 to TRBJ2-5; TRBD2 aligns across 9 bases. CDR1 is SEHNR and CDR2 is FQNEAQ in the germline V gene (reference sequence). V was pared by 8 bases and J by 5 bases, with 12 bases of the junction left unmatched. The CDR3 contains 15 residues. The CDR3 DNA reads as TGTGCCAGCGATAGCGGGGGAGGCGATCGGGAGACCCAGTACTTC. Its translation is CASDSGGGDRETQYF.

This clonotype showed up just a few times. The chain carries TRBV24-1 and TRBJ2-3; weak D call: TRBD1 (7 bases). V lost 4 bases to trimming and J lost 6 bases, with 25 bases between them. This CDR3 is 18 amino acids long. The germline CDR1 and CDR2 sequences are KGHDR and SFDVKD. CDR3 nucleotides: TGTGCCACCAGTGACCGCGGGACAGACACCCAGGGAGCGGATACGCAGTATTTT. It is translated as CATSDRGTDTQGADTQYF.

This clonotype was found many times. The chain combines TRBV29-1 with TRBJ1-3; D remains ambiguous. CDR1 and CDR2 from the germline V gene are SQVTM and ANQGSEA. The V and J ends lost 5 bases and 0 bases respectively, with 8 bases between them. The length of the CDR3 is 13 residues. CDR3 sequence: CSVKAFSGNTIYF. In DNA, the CDR3 is TGCAGCGTTAAGGCCTTCTCTGGAAACACCATATATTTT.

The table lists this clonotype with a few counts. CDR3 bases: TGCGCCAGCAGCTTAACCGGGACAGTACAAGAGACCCAGTACTTC. Translating gives CASSLTGTVQETQYF. The chain employs TRBV5-1 and TRBJ2-5; 7 nucleotides align to TRBD1. CDR3 length equals 15 residues. V shed 2 bases and J 2 bases; nucleotides not matched to a gene: 6. The V gene's germline CDR1 is SGHRS and CDR2 YFSETQ. Variable domain in full (rest from reference TRBV5-1 and TRBJ2-5): KAGVTQTPRYLIKTRGQQVTLSCSPISGHRSVSWYQQTPGQGLQFLFEYFSETQRNKGNFPGRFSGRQFSNSRSEMNVSTLELGDSALYLCASSLTGTVQETQYFGPGTRLLVL.

This chain joins TRBV3-1 and TRBJ1-1; D unresolved. With 1 base removed from V and 4 bases from J, the gap between germline ends came to 16 bases. The CDR3 consists of 16 residues. Per the germline V gene, CDR1 is LGHDT and CDR2 is YNNKEL (reference sequence). The chain's CDR3 is CASSQVPAYKATEAFF. The CDR3 nucleotides are TGTGCCAGCAGCCAAGTCCCCGCGTACAAGGCCACTGAAGCTTTCTTT.

The rearrangement uses TRBV12-3 or TRBV12-4 and TRBJ2-3, with 8 positions matching TRBD2. The trim removed 6 bases at V and 5 bases at J, leaving 10 bases unmatched. The CDR3 spans 15 residues. CDR3 nucleotide sequence: TGTGCCAGCAGACCCACGGGGGGGCTCAGAGATACGCAGTATTTT. Translated: CASRPTGGLRDTQYF.

This chain links TRBV14 with TRBJ1-6; the D is unclear. V lost 1 base to trimming and J lost 3 bases, with 10 bases between them. The CDR3 consists of 16 residues. The V gene's germline CDR1 is SGHDN and CDR2 FVKESK. The CDR3 nucleotides read TGTGCCAGCAGCCAAGGAGGCCAGATCTATAATTCACCCCTCCACTTT. This encodes CASSQGGQIYNSPLHF. Full variable domain (remainder filled in from reference TRBV14 and TRBJ1-6): EAGVTQFPSHSVIEKGQTVTLRCDPISGHDNLYWYRRVMGKEIKFLLHFVKESKQDESGMPNNRFLAERTGGTYSTLKVQPAELEDSGVYFCASSQGGQIYNSPLHFGNGTRLTVT.

At least ten counts were recorded for this clonotype. This chain uses TRBV7-2 with TRBJ1-1; D gene uncertain. Germline CDR1 is SGHTA and CDR2 is FQGNSA. Trimming pared 4 bases from V and 5 bases from J, leaving 14 bases between. The CDR3 is made up of 14 amino acids. The CDR3 DNA reads as TGTGCCAGCAGCTCCCGGGAGTTTTGGACTGAAGCTTTCTTT. It is translated as CASSSREFWTEAFF. Combining the CDR3 with reference TRBV7-2 and TRBJ1-1 gives the whole variable domain GAGVSQSPSNKVTEKGKDVELRCDPISGHTALYWYRQSLGQGLEFLIYFQGNSAPDKSGLPSDRFSAERTGGSVSTLTIQRTQQEDSAVYLCASSSREFWTEAFFGQGTRLTVV.

This rearrangement joins TRBV10-1 to TRBJ2-7, with D tentatively TRBD2 (6 bases). The CDR3 has 14 amino acids. Trimming took 3 bases from V and 0 from J, leaving 9 bases between them. Looked up from germline, CDR1 is WNHNN and CDR2 is SYGVQD (reference sequence). The CDR3 sequence: CASSEGGVSYEQYF. The CDR3 DNA follows: TGCGCCAGCAGTGAAGGCGGGGTCTCCTACGAGCAGTACTTC.

This clonotype was observed at least ten times. The J gene is TRBJ1-5, the V gene TRBV4-3; no clear D. V was trimmed by 4 bases and J by 4 bases, leaving 11 bases between them. This CDR3 is 14 amino acids long. CDR1 and CDR2 from the germline V gene are LGHNA and YSLEER. The CDR3 spells CASSPWEGNQPQHF. The CDR3 DNA is TGCGCCAGCAGCCCCTGGGAAGGAAATCAGCCCCAGCATTTT.

This clonotype came up a few times. The CDR3 region is CATKRGNTGELFF. The CDR3 DNA is TGTGCCACCAAGCGGGGAAACACCGGGGAGCTGTTTTTT. The gene calls are TRBV24-1 and TRBJ2-2, with TRBD2 identical over 7 bases. The CDR3 spans 13 residues. V gave up 8 bases and J gave up 2 bases; unmatched junction bases: 1. CDR1 is KGHDR and CDR2 is SFDVKD in the germline V gene.

The sample holds a few counts of this clonotype. The gene calls are TRBV6-5 and TRBJ2-5; the D gene is possibly TRBD2 (7 bases). The ends were cut back, 2 bases at V and 3 bases at J, with 13 bases in the middle. This CDR3 has 15 residues. Germline CDR1 and CDR2: MNHEY and SVGAGI. The CDR3 DNA is TGTGCCAGCAGTTACCCAGGGAGGGGGGAAGAGACCCAGTACTTC. This encodes CASSYPGRGEETQYF.

At least ten counts were recorded for this clonotype. The chain employs TRBV5-1 and TRBJ1-1; 9 bases match TRBD1. Unmatched junction bases numbered 5, after V lost 4 bases and J lost 4 bases. CDR1 and CDR2 (germline): SGHRS, YFSETQ. The CDR3 contains 14 residues. CDR3 region: CASSTGQGSTEAFF. For the CDR3, the DNA is TGCGCCAGCAGCACGGGACAGGGTAGCACTGAAGCTTTCTTT.

This clonotype was picked up a small number of times. The CDR3 is CASSLTGFGGQPQHF. The DNA for the CDR3 is TGTGCCAGCAGCTTAACAGGCTTCGGGGGTCAGCCCCAGCATTTT. The J gene is TRBJ1-5, the V gene TRBV7-6; D might be TRBD1 (5 bases). The CDR3 has 15 residues. With 2 bases removed from V and 6 bases from J, the gap between germline ends came to 14 bases. Germline V lookup: CDR1 SGHVS, CDR2 FNYEAQ.

This clonotype was picked up a small number of times. The J gene is TRBJ1-6, the V gene TRBV12-3 or TRBV12-4; TRBD1 matches 9 bases. V was clipped by 6 bases and J by 10 bases; unmatched bases: 7. The CDR3 has 14 amino acids. In nucleotides, the CDR3 is TGTGCCAGCAGCCCCACAGGGGGCAGATCACCCCTCCACTTT. It specifies CASSPTGGRSPLHF.

This clonotype appeared a few times. This rearrangement joins TRBV20-1 to TRBJ1-6; TRBD1 matches at 8 bases. CDR1 and CDR2 from the germline V gene are DFQATT and SNEGSKA (reference sequence). Trimming took 0 bases from V and 8 from J; bases not matched to a gene: 12. This CDR3 has 17 residues. CDR3 protein: CSARDQTGQGSDSPLHF. The CDR3 DNA reads TGCAGTGCTAGAGATCAGACAGGACAGGGTAGTGATTCACCCCTCCACTTT.

This clonotype has ten or more counts. The chain recombines TRBV11-2 with TRBJ2-5; D not resolved. The V gene lost 0 bases and the J gene lost 5 bases, with 13 bases spanning the gap. Germline CDR1 and CDR2: SGHAT and FQNNGV. The CDR3 covers 15 residues. In nucleotides, the CDR3 is TGTGCCAGCAGCTTAGATGGGTCACCAATTGAGACCCAGTACTTC. Translated: CASSLDGSPIETQYF.

This clonotype turned up a few times. The CDR3 loop is CASSSPSSGGEETQYF. The CDR3 DNA is TGTGCCAGCAGTTCCCCGTCTAGCGGGGGCGAAGAGACCCAGTACTTC. The chain links TRBV27 to TRBJ2-5; 10 bases are a match to TRBD2. CDR1 is MNHEY and CDR2 is SMNVEV in the germline V gene (reference sequence). This CDR3 comprises 16 residues. V shed 4 bases, J shed 3 bases, and the junction held 8 bases outside the gene matches.

This chain links TRBV4-3 with TRBJ1-2, with D hard to call. V was clipped by 0 bases and J by 3 bases, with 14 bases between them. Germline CDR1 LGHNA, CDR2 YSLEER. The CDR3 is 16 amino acids. CDR3: CASSQDFTGRHYGYTF. The CDR3 DNA is TGCGCCAGCAGCCAAGATTTTACCGGGCGCCACTATGGCTACACCTTC.

This clonotype was detected only a few times. This chain connects TRBV18 to TRBJ1-1; D is unresolved. CDR1 and CDR2 (germline): KGHSH, LQKENI. Between the trimmed V and J ends, which lost 3 bases and 0 bases, there was a span of 14 bases. The CDR3 consists of 16 residues. CDR3 region: CASSPFAGRLNTEAFF. The CDR3 nucleotides read TGTGCCAGCTCACCTTTTGCTGGCAGGCTGAACACTGAAGCTTTCTTT.

The chain links TRBV3-1 to TRBJ2-1; the match to TRBD2 covers 11 bases. V lost 5 bases to trimming and J lost 7 bases; unmatched junction nucleotides: 7. The germline V gene encodes CDR1 LGHDT and CDR2 YNNKEL (reference sequence). CDR3 length: 15 amino acids. The chain's CDR3 is CASSSTLAGGNEQFF. The DNA of the CDR3 is TGTGCCAGCAGCTCGACTCTAGCGGGGGGAAATGAGCAGTTCTTC.

This clonotype was detected a few times. The rearrangement joins TRBV4-1 to TRBJ1-5; D perhaps matches TRBD1 (5 bases). The CDR3 runs 16 residues. Germline loops: CDR1 MGHRA, CDR2 YSYEKL. V gave up 0 bases and J gave up 3 bases, with 12 bases separating them. In DNA form, the CDR3 reads TGCGCCAGCAGCCAAGATCCCCGACAGATCAATCAGCCCCAGCATTTT. Amino acid sequence: CASSQDPRQINQPQHF.

V is TRBV7-2 and J is TRBJ2-5; D remains ambiguous. The CDR3 loop spans 14 amino acids. Per the germline V gene, CDR1 is SGHTA and CDR2 is FQGNSA. The V end was cut by 2 bases, the J end by 2 bases, with 9 bases between. CDR3 protein: CASSLSWRQETQYF. CDR3 DNA sequence: TGTGCCAGCAGCTTATCTTGGAGACAAGAGACCCAGTACTTC.

Here the CDR3 DNA reads TGTGCCAGCAGCCCCCGTACGGGACAGGGGTGGGAGACCCAGTACTTC. This encodes CASSPRTGQGWETQYF. The chain links TRBV7-2 to TRBJ2-5, with 10 bases that match TRBD1. The J segment lost 5 bases and the V segment lost 5 bases, leaving 11 bases of the junction unmatched. Germline V CDR1 and CDR2: SGHTA, FQGNSA. The CDR3 consists of 16 residues. Looking up the rest from reference TRBV7-2 and TRBJ2-5 gives the full variable domain: GAGVSQSPSNKVTEKGKDVELRCDPISGHTALYWYRQSLGQGLEFLIYFQGNSAPDKSGLPSDRFSAERTGGSVSTLTIQRTQQEDSAVYLCASSPRTGQGWETQYFGPGTRLLVL.